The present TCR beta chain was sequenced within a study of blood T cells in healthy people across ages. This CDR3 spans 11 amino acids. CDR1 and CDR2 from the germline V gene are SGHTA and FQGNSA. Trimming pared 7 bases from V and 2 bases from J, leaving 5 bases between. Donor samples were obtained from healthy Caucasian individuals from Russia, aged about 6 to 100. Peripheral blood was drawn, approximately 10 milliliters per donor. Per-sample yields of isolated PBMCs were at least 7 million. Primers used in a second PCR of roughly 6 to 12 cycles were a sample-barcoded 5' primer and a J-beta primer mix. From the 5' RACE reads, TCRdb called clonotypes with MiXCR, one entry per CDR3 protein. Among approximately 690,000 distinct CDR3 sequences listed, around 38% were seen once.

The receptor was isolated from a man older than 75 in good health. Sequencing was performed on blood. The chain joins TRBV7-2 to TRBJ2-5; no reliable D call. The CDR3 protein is CASTEQETQYF. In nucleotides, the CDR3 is TGTGCCAGCACCGAGCAAGAGACCCAGTACTTC.